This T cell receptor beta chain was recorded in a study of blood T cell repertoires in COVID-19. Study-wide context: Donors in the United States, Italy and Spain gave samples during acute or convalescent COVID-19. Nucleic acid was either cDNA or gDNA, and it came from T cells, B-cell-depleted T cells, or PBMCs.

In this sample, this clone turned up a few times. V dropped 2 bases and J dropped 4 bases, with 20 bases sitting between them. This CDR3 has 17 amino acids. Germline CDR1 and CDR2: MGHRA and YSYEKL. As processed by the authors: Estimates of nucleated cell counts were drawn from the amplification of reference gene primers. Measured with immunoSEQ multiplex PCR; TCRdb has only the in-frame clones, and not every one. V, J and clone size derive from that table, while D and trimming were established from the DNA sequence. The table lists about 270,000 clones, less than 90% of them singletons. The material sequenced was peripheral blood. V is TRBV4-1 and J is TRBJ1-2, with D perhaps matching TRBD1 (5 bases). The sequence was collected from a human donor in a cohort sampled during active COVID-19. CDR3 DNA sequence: TGCGCCAGCAGCCAACGAGGGTCTCGGGGGGTCGTCTATGGCTACACCTTC. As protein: CASSQRGSRGVVYGYTF.